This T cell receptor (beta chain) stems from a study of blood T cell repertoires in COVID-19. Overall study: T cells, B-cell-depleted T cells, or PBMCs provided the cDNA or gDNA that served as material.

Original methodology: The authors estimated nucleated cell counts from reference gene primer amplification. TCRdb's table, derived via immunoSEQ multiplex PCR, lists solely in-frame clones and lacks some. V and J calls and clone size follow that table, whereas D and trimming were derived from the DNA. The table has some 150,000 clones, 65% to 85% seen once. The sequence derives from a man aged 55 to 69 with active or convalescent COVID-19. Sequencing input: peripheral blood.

DNA for the CDR3: TGTGCCAGCAGCTTCTCCACACCCTACGAGCAGTACTTC. Encoded protein: CASSFSTPYEQYF. The chain carries TRBV7-2 and TRBJ2-7; D is uncertain. Looked up from germline, CDR1 is SGHTA and CDR2 is FQGNSA. The CDR3 runs 13 residues. V lost 3 bases and J 2 bases, leaving 8 bases between the germline ends.